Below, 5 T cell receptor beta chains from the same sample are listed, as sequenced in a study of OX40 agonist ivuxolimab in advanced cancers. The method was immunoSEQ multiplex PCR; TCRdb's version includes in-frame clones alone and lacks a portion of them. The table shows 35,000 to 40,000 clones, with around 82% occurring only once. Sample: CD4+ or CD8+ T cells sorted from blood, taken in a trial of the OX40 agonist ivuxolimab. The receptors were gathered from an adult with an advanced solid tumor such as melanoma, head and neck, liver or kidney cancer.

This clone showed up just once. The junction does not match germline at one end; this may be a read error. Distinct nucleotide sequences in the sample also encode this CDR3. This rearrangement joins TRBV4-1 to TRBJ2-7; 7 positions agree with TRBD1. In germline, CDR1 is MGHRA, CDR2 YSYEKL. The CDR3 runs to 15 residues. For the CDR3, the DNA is TGCGCCAGCAGCCAAAACCGGGACAGCCTCTACGAGCAGTATTTC. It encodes CASSQNRDSLYEQYF.

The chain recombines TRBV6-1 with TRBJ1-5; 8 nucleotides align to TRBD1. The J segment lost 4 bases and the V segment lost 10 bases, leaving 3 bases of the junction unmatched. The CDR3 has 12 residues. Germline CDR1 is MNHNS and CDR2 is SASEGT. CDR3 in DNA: TGTGCCACAGGACAGGGTAATCAGCCCCAGCATTTT. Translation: CATGQGNQPQHF.

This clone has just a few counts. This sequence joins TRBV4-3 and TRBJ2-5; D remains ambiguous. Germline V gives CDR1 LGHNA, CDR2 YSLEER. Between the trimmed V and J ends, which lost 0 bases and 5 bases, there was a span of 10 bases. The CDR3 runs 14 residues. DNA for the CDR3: TGCGCCAGCAGCCAAGATTTTAGGGATGAGACCCAGTACTTC. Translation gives CASSQDFRDETQYF.

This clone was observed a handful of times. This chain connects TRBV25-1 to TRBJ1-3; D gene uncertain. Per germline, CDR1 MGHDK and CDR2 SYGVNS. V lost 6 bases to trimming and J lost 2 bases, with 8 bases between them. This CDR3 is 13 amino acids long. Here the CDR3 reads CASRTEAGNTIYF. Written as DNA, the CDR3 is TGTGCCAGCAGAACAGAAGCTGGAAACACCATATATTTT. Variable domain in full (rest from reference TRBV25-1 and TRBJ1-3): EADIYQTPRYLVIGTGKKITLECSQTMGHDKMYWYQQDPGMELHLIHYSYGVNSTEKGDLSSESTVSRIRTEHFPLTLESARPSHTSQYLCASRTEAGNTIYFGEGSWLTVV.

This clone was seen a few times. CDR3 amino acids: CASSQWDTEAFF. CDR3 in DNA: TGCGCCAGCAGCCAGTGGGACACTGAAGCTTTCTTT. The chain joins TRBV4-3 to TRBJ1-1; no reliable D call. The V end lost 3 bases, the J end lost 3 bases, and 5 bases lay between the germline ends. Germline CDR1 and CDR2: LGHNA and YSLEER. This CDR3 has 12 residues.